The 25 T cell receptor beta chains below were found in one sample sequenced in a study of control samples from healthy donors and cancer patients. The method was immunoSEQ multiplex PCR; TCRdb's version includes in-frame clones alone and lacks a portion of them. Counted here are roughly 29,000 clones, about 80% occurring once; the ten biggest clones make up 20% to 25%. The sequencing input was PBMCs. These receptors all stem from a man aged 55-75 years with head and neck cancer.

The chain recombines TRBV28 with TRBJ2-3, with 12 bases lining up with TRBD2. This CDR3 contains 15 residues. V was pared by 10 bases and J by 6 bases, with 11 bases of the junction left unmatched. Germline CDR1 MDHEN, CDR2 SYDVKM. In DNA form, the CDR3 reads TGTGCCATCCTGTCTAGCGGGAGGGCCGCGGATACGCAGTATTTT. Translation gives CAILSSGRAADTQYF.

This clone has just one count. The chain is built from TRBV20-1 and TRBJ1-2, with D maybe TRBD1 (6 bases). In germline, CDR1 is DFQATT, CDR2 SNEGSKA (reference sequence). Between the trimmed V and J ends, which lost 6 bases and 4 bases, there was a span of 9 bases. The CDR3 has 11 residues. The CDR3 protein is CSARTAYGYTF. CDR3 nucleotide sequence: TGCAGTGCAAGGACAGCCTATGGCTACACCTTC.

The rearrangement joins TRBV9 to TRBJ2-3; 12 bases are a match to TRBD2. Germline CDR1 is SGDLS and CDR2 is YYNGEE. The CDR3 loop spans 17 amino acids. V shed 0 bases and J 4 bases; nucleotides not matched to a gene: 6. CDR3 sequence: CASSVGASGRVADTQYF. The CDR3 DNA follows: TGTGCCAGCAGCGTAGGTGCTAGCGGGAGGGTGGCAGATACGCAGTATTTT.

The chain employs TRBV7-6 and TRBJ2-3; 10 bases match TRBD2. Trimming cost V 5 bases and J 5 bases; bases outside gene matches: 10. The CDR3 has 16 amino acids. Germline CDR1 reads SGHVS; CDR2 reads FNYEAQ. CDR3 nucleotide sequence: TGTGCCAGCAGCCTAACGCTAGCGGGAGCTGGAGATACGCAGTATTTT. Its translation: CASSLTLAGAGDTQYF.

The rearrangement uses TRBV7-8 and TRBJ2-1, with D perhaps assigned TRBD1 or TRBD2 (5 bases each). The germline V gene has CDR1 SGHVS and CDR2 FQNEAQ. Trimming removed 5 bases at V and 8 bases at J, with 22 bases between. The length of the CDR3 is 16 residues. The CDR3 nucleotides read TGTGCCAGCAGCCCGGAAAGGGACCCACCTCCCTATGAGCAGTTCTTC. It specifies CASSPERDPPPYEQFF.

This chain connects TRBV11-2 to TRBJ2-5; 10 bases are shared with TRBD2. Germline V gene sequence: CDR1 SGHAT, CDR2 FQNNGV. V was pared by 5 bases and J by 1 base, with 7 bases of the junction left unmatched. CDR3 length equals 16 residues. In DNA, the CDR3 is TGTGCCAGCAGCCACGCCGGACTAGCGGCCCAAGAGACCCAGTACTTC. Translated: CASSHAGLAAQETQYF.

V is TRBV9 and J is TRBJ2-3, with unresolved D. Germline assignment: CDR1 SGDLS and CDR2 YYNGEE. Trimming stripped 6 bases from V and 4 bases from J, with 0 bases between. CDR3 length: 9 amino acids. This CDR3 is CASTDTQYF. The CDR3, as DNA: TGTGCCAGCACAGATACGCAGTATTTT.

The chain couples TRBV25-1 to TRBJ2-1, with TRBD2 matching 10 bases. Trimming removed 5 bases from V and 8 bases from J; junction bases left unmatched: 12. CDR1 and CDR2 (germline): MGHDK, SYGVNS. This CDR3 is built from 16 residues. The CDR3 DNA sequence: TGTGCCAGCAGTCGAGGAATAGCGGGAGGTATGGATGAGCAGTTCTTC. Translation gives CASSRGIAGGMDEQFF.

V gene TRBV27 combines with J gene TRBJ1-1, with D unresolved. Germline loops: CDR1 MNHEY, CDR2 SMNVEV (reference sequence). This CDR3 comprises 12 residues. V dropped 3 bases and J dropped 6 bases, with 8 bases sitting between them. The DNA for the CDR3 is TGTGCCAGCAGTTTGCCTGGTGCTGAAGCTTTCTTT. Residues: CASSLPGAEAFF.

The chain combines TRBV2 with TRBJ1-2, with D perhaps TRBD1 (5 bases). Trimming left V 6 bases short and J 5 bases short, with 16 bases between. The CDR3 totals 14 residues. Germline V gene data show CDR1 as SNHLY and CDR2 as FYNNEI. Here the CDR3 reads CASRADGAIYGYTF. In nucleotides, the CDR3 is TGTGCCAGCAGGGCTGACGGGGCAATTTATGGCTACACCTTC.

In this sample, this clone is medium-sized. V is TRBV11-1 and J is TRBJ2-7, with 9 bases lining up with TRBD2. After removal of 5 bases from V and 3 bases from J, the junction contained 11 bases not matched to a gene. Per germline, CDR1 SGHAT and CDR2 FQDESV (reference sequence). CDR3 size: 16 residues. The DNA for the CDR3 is TGTGCCAGCAGCCTGGGCGGGTCTAGCGGGATCTACGAGCAGTACTTC. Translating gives CASSLGGSSGIYEQYF.

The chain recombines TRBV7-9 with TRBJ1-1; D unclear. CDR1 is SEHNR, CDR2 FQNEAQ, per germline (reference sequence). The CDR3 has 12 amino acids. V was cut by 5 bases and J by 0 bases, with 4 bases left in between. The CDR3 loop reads CASSQVNTEAFF. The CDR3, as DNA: TGTGCCAGCAGCCAGGTGAACACTGAAGCTTTCTTT.

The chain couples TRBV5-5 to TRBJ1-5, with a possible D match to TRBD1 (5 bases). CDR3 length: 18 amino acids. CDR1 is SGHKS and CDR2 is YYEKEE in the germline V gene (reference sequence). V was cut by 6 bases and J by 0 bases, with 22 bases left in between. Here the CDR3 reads CASTNGAGEEYSNQPQHF. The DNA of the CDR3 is TGTGCCAGCACCAATGGGGCGGGGGAAGAATATAGCAATCAGCCCCAGCATTTT.

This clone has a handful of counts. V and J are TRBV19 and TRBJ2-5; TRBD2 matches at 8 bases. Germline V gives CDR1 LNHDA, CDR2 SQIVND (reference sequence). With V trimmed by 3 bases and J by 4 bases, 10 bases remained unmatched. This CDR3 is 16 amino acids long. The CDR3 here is CASSIGGLAGGETQYF. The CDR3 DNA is TGTGCCAGTAGTATCGGAGGTTTGGCGGGAGGAGAGACCCAGTACTTC.

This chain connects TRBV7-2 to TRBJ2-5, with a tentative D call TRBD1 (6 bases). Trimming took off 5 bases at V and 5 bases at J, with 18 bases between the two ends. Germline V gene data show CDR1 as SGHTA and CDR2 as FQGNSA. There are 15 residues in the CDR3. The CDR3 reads CASSRRTAPAETQYF. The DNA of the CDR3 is TGTGCCAGCAGCAGAAGGACAGCCCCCGCGGAGACCCAGTACTTC.

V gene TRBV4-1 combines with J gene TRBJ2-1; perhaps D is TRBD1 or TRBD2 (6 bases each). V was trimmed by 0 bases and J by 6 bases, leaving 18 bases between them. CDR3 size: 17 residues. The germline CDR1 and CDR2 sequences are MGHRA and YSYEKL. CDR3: CASSQDLKGGGSNEQFF. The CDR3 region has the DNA TGCGCCAGCAGCCAAGATCTTAAGGGGGGAGGTAGCAATGAGCAGTTCTTC.

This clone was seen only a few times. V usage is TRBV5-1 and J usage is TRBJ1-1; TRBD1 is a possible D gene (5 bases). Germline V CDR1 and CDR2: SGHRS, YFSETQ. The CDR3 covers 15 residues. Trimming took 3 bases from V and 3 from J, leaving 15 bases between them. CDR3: CASSSSGRQDTEAFF. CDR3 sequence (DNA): TGCGCCAGCAGCTCCTCAGGGAGGCAGGACACTGAAGCTTTCTTT.

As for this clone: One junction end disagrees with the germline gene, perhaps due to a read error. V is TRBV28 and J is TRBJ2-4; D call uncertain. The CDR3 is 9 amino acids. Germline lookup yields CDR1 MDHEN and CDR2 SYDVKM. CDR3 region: CASGVLRDF. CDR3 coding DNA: TGTGCCAGCGGGGTTCTTAGGGACTTC.

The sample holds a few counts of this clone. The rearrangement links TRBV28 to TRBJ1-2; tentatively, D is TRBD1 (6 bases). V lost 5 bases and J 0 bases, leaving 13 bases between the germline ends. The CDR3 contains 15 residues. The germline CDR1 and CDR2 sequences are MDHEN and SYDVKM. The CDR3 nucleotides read TGTGCCAGCAGTCTAACCCGGGACACTAACTATGGCTACACCTTC. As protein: CASSLTRDTNYGYTF.

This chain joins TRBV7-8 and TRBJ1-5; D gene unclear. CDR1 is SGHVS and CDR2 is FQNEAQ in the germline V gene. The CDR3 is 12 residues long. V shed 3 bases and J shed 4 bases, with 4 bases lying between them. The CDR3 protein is CASSFVNQPQHF. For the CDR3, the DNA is TGTGCCAGCAGCTTTGTGAATCAGCCCCAGCATTTT.

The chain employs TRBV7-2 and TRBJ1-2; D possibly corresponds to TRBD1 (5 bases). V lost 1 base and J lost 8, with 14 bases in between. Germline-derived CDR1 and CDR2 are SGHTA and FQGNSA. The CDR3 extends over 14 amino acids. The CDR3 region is CASSLGVRAKGYTF. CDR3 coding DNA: TGTGCCAGCAGCTTAGGGGTCAGGGCAAAAGGCTACACCTTC.

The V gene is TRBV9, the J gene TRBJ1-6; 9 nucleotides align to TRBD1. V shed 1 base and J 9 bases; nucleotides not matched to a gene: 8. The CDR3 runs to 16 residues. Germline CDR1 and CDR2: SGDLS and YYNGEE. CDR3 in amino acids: CASSVTQGAPPSPLHF. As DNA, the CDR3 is TGTGCCAGCAGCGTAACACAGGGGGCGCCGCCTTCACCCCTCCACTTT.

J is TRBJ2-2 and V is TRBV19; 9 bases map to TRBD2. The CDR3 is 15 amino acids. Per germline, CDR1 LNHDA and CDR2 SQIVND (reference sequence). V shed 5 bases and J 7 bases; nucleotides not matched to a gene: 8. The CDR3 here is CASSPSSGTYGELFF. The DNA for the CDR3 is TGTGCCAGTAGTCCGTCTAGCGGGACCTACGGGGAGCTGTTTTTT.

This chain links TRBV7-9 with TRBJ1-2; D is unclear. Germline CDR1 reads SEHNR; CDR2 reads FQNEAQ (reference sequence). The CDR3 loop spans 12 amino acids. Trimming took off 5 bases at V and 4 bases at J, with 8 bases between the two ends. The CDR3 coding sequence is TGTGCCAGCAGCCTCCGGGCCTATGGCTACACCTTC. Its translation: CASSLRAYGYTF.

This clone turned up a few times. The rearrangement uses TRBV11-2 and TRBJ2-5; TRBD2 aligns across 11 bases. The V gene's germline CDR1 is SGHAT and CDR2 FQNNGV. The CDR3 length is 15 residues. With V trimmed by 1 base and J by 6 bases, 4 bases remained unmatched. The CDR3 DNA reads TGTGCCAGCAGCTTAGCAGGGACTAGCGGACAGACCCAGTACTTC. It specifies CASSLAGTSGQTQYF.